The source of this T cell receptor (beta chain) is a study of blood T cell repertoires in COVID-19. Study at large: The study drew acute and convalescent COVID-19 samples from the United States, Italy and Spain. PBMCs, B-cell-depleted T cells, or T cells provided the cDNA or gDNA that made up the material.

In the authors' workflow: For nucleated cells, counts were estimated from reference gene primer amplification. Sequencing used immunoSEQ multiplex PCR; TCRdb keeps in-frame clones, though not all of them. That table furnishes V, J and clone size, whereas the DNA furnished D and trimming. The table has approximately 260,000 clones, about 88% seen once. The V segment lost 3 bases and the J segment 4 bases; nucleotides outside the gene matches: 6. The CDR3 has 14 residues. Germline CDR1 reads SQVTM; CDR2 reads ANQGSEA. The sequence was obtained from a young man with active or convalescent COVID-19. The sequenced material came from peripheral blood. The chain employs TRBV29-1 and TRBJ2-5, with 9 bases that match TRBD2. Here the CDR3 reads CSVELAGSTETQYF. Here the CDR3 DNA reads TGCAGCGTTGAGCTAGCGGGATCGACAGAGACCCAGTACTTC.